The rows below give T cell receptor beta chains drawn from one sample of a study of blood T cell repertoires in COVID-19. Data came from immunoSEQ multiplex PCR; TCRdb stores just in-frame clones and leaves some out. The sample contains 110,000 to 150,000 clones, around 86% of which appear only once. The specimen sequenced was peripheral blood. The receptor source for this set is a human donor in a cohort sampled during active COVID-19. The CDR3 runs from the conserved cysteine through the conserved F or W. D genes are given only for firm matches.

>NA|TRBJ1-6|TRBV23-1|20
CASSQSWVSGASSYNSPLHF
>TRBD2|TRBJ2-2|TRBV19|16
CASSNILAGVIGELFF
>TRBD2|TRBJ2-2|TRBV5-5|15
CASSLGGTSTGELFF
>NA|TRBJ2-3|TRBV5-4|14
CASSLARAGDTQYF
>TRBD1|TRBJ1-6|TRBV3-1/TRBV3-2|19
CASSDAKVKGQGKNSPLHF
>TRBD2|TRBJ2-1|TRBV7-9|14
CASSLLAGRNEQFF
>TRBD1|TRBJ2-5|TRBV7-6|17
CASSLGTGGTLQETQYF
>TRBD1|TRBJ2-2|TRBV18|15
CASSPDRAVTGELFF
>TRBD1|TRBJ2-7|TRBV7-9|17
CASSVSRTGGNSDEQYF
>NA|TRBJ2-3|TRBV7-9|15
CASSSTDPGTDTQYF
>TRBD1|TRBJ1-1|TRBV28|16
CASSLGQGFMNTEAFF
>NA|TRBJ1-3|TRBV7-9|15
CASSRSGSSGNTIYF
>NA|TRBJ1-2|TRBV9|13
CASSPDRNYGYTF
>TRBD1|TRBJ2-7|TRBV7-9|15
CASSARTGGDYEQYF
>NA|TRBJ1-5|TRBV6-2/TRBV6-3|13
CASSHRENQPQHF
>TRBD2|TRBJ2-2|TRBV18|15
CASSPSGTNTGELFF
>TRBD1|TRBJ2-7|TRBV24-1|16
CATSDRLGTVRYEQYF
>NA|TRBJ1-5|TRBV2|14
CASSGVGGEQPQHF
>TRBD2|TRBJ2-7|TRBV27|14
CASREGLASYEQYF
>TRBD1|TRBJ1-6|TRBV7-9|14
CASSRGQEDSPLHF
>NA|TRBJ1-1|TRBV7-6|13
CASSFQGHTEAFF
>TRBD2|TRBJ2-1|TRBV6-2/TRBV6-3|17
CASSYGLAGVPHNEQFF
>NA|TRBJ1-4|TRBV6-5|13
CASSYSRGEKLFF